The clone carrying this T cell receptor beta chain was observed a handful of times. The entry originates in a study of radiotherapy plus CTLA-4 blockade in lung cancer. The protocol was immunoSEQ multiplex PCR, while the TCRdb copy is restricted to in-frame clones and leaves out a portion. In the table there are around 30,000 clones, around 75% of which are singletons. The V and J ends lost 0 bases and 3 bases respectively, with 18 bases between them. The CDR3 runs 17 residues. Germline-derived CDR1 and CDR2 are SGDLS and YYNGEE. This TCR came from a human donor with non-small cell lung cancer that progressed on radiotherapy plus ipilimumab. Sample: peripheral blood, taken from a patient treated with radiotherapy plus ipilimumab. This sequence joins TRBV9 and TRBJ1-1; no clear D. The CDR3 sequence: CASSVDPGLGWDTEAFF. CDR3 nucleotides: TGTGCCAGCAGCGTAGACCCAGGCCTAGGGTGGGACACTGAAGCTTTCTTT.